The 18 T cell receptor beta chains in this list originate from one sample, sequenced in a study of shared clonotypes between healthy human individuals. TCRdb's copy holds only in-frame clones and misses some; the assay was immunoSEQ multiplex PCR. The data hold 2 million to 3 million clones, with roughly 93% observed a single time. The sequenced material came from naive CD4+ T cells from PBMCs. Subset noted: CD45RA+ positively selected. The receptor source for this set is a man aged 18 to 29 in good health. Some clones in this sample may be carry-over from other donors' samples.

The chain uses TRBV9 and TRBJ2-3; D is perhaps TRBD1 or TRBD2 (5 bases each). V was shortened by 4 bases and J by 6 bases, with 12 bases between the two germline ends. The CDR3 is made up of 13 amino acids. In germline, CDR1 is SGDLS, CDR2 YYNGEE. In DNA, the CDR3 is TGTGCCAGCAGCACCCTGGGGGTGGATACGCAGTATTTT. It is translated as CASSTLGVDTQYF.

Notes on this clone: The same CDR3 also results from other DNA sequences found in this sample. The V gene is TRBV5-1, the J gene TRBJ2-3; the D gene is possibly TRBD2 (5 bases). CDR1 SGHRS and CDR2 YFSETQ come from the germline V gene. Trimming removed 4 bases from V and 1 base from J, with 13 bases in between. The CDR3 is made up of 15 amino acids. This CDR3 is CASSLEVLGTDTQYF. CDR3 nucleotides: TGCGCCAGCAGCCTGGAGGTCCTTGGCACAGATACGCAGTATTTT.

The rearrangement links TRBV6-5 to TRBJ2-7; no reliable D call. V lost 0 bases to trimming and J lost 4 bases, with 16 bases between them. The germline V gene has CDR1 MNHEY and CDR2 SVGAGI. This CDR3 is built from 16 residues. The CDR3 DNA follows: TGTGCCAGCAGTTACTCTTTGGGCGGAGTTAGTTACGAGCAGTACTTC. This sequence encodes CASSYSLGGVSYEQYF.

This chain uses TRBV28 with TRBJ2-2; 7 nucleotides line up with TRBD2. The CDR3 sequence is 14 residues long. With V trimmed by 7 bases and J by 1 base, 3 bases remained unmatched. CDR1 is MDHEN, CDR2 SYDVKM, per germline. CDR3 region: CASKPSGNTGELFF. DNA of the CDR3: TGTGCCAGCAAGCCTAGCGGGAACACCGGGGAGCTGTTTTTT. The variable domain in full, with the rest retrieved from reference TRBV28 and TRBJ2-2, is DVKVTQSSRYLVKRTGEKVFLECVQDMDHENMFWYRQDPGLGLRLIYFSYDVKMKEKGDIPEGYSVSREKKERFSLILESASTNQTSMYLCASKPSGNTGELFFGEGSRLTVL.

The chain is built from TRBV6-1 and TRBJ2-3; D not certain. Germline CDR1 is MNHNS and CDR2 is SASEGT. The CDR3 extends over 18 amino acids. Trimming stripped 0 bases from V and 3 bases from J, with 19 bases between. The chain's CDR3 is CASSEALALPRRTDTQYF. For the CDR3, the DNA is TGTGCCAGCAGTGAAGCGTTAGCCCTACCCCGGAGAACAGATACGCAGTATTTT.

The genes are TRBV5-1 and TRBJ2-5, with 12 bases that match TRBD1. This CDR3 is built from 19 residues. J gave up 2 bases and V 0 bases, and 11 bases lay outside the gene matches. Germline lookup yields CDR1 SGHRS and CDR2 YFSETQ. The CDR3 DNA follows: TGCGCCAGCAGCTTGGCCGGGACAGGGGGCGTCCGAACTCAAGAGACCCAGTACTTC. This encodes CASSLAGTGGVRTQETQYF.

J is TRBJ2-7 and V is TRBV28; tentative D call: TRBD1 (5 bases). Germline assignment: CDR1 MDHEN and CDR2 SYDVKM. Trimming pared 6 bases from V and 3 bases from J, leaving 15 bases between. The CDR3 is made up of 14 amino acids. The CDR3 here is CASSPMGLVYEQYF. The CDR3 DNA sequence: TGTGCCAGCAGCCCCATGGGGCTAGTCTACGAGCAGTACTTC.

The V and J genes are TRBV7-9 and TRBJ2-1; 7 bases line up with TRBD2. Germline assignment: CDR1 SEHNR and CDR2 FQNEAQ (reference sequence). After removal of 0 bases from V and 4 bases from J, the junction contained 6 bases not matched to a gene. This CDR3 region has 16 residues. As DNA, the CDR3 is TGTGCCAGCAGCTTAGCGTCGGGAGCGGGATACAATGAGCAGTTCTTC. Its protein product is CASSLASGAGYNEQFF.

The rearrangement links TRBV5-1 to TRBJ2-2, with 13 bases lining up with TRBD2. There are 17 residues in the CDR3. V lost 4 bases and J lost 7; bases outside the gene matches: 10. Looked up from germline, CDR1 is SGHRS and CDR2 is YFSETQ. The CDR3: CASSRGLAGAPGGELFF. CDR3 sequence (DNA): TGCGCCAGCAGCCGAGGACTAGCGGGAGCCCCGGGCGGGGAGCTGTTTTTT.

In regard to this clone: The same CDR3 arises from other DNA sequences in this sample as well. The CDR3 region has the DNA TGTGCCAGCAGCTCCCCCAGCGGCAACTATGGCTACACCTTC. This codes for CASSSPSGNYGYTF. The chain combines TRBV28 with TRBJ1-2, with D unresolved. Trimming removed 6 bases at V and 2 bases at J, with 13 bases between. CDR3 length equals 14 residues. In germline, CDR1 is MDHEN, CDR2 SYDVKM.

The CDR3 sequence is CASSSHLGANVLTF. CDR3 sequence (DNA): TGTGCCAGCAGCTCCCATTTGGGGGCCAACGTCCTGACTTTC. J is TRBJ2-6 and V is TRBV7-3; D is uncertain. The V end lost 4 bases, the J end lost 4 bases, and 8 bases lay between the germline ends. This CDR3 comprises 14 residues. CDR1 and CDR2 from the germline V gene are SGHTA and FQGTGA. The whole variable domain, remainder taken from reference TRBV7-3 and TRBJ2-6, is GAGVSQTPSNKVTEKGKYVELRCDPISGHTALYWYRQSLGQGPEFLIYFQGTGAADDSGLPNDRFFAVRPEGSVSTLKIQRTERGDSAVYLCASSSHLGANVLTFGAGSRLTVL.

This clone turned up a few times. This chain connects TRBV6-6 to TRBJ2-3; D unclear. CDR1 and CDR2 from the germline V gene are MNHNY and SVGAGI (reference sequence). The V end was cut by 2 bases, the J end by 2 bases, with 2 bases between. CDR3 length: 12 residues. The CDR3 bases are TGTGCCAGCAGTTACAACACAGATACGCAGTATTTT. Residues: CASSYNTDTQYF.

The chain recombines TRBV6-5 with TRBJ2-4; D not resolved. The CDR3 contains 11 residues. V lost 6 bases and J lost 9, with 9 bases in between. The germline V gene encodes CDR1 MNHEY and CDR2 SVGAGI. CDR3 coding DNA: TGTGCCAGCAGAGACCCGAGCATTCAGTACTTC. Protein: CASRDPSIQYF.

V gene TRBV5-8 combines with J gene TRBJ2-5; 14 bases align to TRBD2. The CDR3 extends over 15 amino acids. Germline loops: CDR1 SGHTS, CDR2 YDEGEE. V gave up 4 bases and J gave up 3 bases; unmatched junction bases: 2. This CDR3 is CASSPGLAGEETQYF. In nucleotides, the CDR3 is TGTGCCAGCAGCCCGGGACTAGCGGGAGAAGAGACCCAGTACTTC.

The CDR3 DNA is TGTGCCAGCAGCTTAATGGGAGGGGGCAGTAGTTCTGAAGCTTTCTTT. Amino acid sequence: CASSLMGGGSSSEAFF. The chain employs TRBV7-3 and TRBJ1-1; TRBD1 aligns across 7 bases. Germline lookup yields CDR1 SGHTA and CDR2 FQGTGA. There are 16 residues in the CDR3. V trimming: 1 base; J trimming: 6 bases; junction bases outside the gene matches: 11. The full variable domain, in which reference TRBV7-3 and TRBJ1-1 provide the parts outside the CDR3, is GAGVSQTPSNKVTEKGKYVELRCDPISGHTALYWYRQSLGQGPEFLIYFQGTGAADDSGLPNDRFFAVRPEGSVSTLKIQRTERGDSAVYLCASSLMGGGSSSEAFFGQGTRLTVV.

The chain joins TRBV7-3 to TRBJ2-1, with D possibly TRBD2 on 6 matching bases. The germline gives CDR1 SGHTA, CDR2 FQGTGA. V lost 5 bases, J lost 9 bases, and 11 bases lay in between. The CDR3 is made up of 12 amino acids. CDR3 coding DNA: TGTGCCAGCAGCCCCGCGGGGCGTGAGCAGTTCTTC. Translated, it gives CASSPAGREQFF.

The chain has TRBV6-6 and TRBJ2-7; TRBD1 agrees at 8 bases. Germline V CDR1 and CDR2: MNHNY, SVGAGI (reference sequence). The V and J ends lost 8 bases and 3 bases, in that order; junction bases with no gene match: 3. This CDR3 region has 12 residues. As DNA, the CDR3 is TGTGCCAGCGGGGACAGGAACTACGAGCAGTACTTC. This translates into CASGDRNYEQYF.

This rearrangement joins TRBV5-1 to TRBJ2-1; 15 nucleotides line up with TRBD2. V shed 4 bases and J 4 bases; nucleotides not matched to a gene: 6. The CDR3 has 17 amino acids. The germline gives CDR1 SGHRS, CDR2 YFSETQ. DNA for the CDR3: TGCGCCAGCAGCACCAGGACTAGCGGGAGGGGGTACAATGAGCAGTTCTTC. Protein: CASSTRTSGRGYNEQFF. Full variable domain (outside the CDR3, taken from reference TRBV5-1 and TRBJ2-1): KAGVTQTPRYLIKTRGQQVTLSCSPISGHRSVSWYQQTPGQGLQFLFEYFSETQRNKGNFPGRFSGRQFSNSRSEMNVSTLELGDSALYLCASSTRTSGRGYNEQFFGPGTRLTVL.